The T cell receptor beta chain under discussion was sequenced for a study of T cell responses to AZD1222 COVID-19 vaccine. Broader study findings: The donor cohort was predominantly white British with a female majority, and clonal diversity may have been underestimated.

The data were produced by immunoSEQ multiplex PCR, yet TCRdb's version contains in-frame clones alone and is incomplete. The data contain 98,000 or so clones, 89% of them singletons. This clone turned up a few times. No antigen is known for it. The germline gene is not matched at one end of the junction; a read error may be the cause. This CDR3 spans 13 amino acids. Looked up from germline, CDR1 is SSHAT and CDR2 is FNYEAQ (reference sequence). Material: peripheral blood, obtained on day 0 of AZD1222 vaccination. The clonotype was recovered from an adult in good health. The gene calls are TRBV7-7 and TRBJ2-1, with TRBD1 matching 10 bases. CDR3 sequence: CASSAGQGNEQFF. In nucleotides, the CDR3 is TGTGCTAGCAGCGCGGGACAGGGGAATGAGCAGTTCTTC.